This is a list of T cell receptor beta chains from one sample in a study of blood T cell repertoires in COVID-19. The table came from immunoSEQ multiplex PCR; TCRdb's copy has only in-frame clones and leaves some out. Of a few hundred thousand clones in the sample, more than 80% were seen once. The specimen was PBMCs or T cells enriched from blood (not recorded which). Receptor source: a man between 18 and 29 years old who had recovered from COVID-19. Each CDR3 is given with its conserved first and last residue. Each record gives: clone size, D gene, J gene, V gene, CDR3 protein, CDR3 DNA. A D gene is named only where the DNA matches it firmly. The size of a clone is reported for some rows only, either as once, few or many, or as a class for expanded clones.

.,.,TRBJ2-2,TRBV5-1,CASRTGPRAGELFF,TGCGCCAGCAGAACAGGGCCTAGGGCCGGGGAGCTGTTTTTT
.,TRBD2,TRBJ2-5,TRBV18,CASSPRSGGEPRETQYF,TGTGCCAGCTCACCAAGGAGTGGGGGGGAGCCCCGAGAGACCCAGTACTTC
.,TRBD1,TRBJ1-2,TRBV6-5,CASSTGQANGYTF,TGTGCCAGCAGTACGGGACAGGCCAATGGCTACACCTTC
.,TRBD1,TRBJ1-1,TRBV27,CASSPGQFERGTEAFF,TGTGCCAGCAGTCCGGGACAGTTTGAGAGAGGCACTGAAGCTTTCTTT
few,.,TRBJ1-1,TRBV19,CASSPDTENTEAFF,TGTGCCAGTAGTCCCGATACAGAGAACACTGAAGCTTTCTTT
.,.,TRBJ2-7,TRBV29-1,CSVPRQESSYEQYF,TGCAGCGTTCCCCGACAGGAGAGCTCCTACGAGCAGTACTTC
.,.,TRBJ2-1,TRBV6-5,CASSNPGNEQFF,TGTGCCAGCAGCAACCCGGGCAATGAGCAGTTCTTC
.,.,TRBJ2-2,TRBV9,CASSVGGGNTGELFF,TGTGCCAGCAGCGTAGGCGGCGGTAACACCGGGGAGCTGTTTTTT
.,TRBD1,TRBJ1-2,TRBV10-1,CASRADRVHHGYTF,TGCGCCAGCAGAGCAGACAGGGTTCATCATGGCTACACCTTC
.,.,TRBJ2-2,TRBV30,CAWSVRGQLNTGELFF,TGTGCCTGGAGTGTACGAGGACAGTTGAACACCGGGGAGCTGTTTTTT
.,.,TRBJ1-2,TRBV3-1/TRBV3-2,CASSHTREGGYTF,TGTGCCAGCAGCCACACCCGGGAAGGAGGCTACACCTTC